The rows below give T cell receptor beta chains drawn from one sample of a study of T cells in Graves' hyperthyroidism and ophthalmopathy. MiXCR was run by TCRdb on the multiplex PCR reads, yielding one entry per CDR3 protein. The sample lists about 600,000 distinct CDR3 sequences; 14% were seen once. Material: blood. The receptors were gathered from a woman under 30 with Graves' ophthalmopathy. CDR3s include the opening cysteine and the closing phenylalanine or tryptophan. Fields, in order: clone size, V gene, J gene, D gene, CDR3 DNA, CDR3 protein. The D gene is left open where the match is weak. For some rows the clone size is stated as once, few or many, or as a class when expanded; others skip it.

NA	TRBV3-1	TRBJ2-5	TRBD2	TGTGCCAGCAGCCAAAGGACCCCAATAGCGGGAGTATGGGAGACCCAGTACTTC	CASSQRTPIAGVWETQYF
many	TRBV7-2	TRBJ2-1	NA	TGTGCCAGCAGCGCCACCGGGACTCCCGGAGGGGAGCAGTTCTTC	CASSATGTPGGEQFF
NA	TRBV27	TRBJ2-3	TRBD2	TGTGCCAGCAGTGGGACTAGCGGGGTAGATACGCAGTATTTT	CASSGTSGVDTQYF
NA	TRBV7-3	TRBJ1-2	NA	TGTGCCAGCAGCATTAACGCGGACGGTGCCGGTACCTTC	CASSINADGAGTF
many	TRBV6-1	TRBJ2-1	NA	TGTGCCAGCAGTTACAGGGTGGAAAAGCAGTTCTTC	CASSYRVEKQFF
NA	TRBV10-2	TRBJ1-1	TRBD1	TGCGCCAGCTCCGAGGGTCAGGGGGCAAACACTGAAGCTTTCTTT	CASSEGQGANTEAFF
many	TRBV7-6	TRBJ1-5	NA	TGTGCCAGCAGCTTAGACCAGGGGAATCAGCCCCAGCATTTT	CASSLDQGNQPQHF
many	TRBV12-3/TRBV12-4	TRBJ2-3	TRBD2	TGTGCCAGCAGTAAAAGCGGGAGAAGGGCAGATACGCAGTATTTT	CASSKSGRRADTQYF
NA	TRBV10-3	TRBJ1-1	NA	TGTGCCATCAGCCAAACTCCCCCCCACCCGACAGATATGAACACTGAAGCTTTCTTT	CAISQTPPHPTDMNTEAFF
NA	TRBV9	TRBJ2-1	TRBD2	TGTGCCAGCAGCCCCCCGGGACTAGCGGGCCTAAGCCGGCAGTTCTTC	CASSPPGLAGLSRQFF
NA	TRBV7-9	TRBJ1-4	TRBD1	TGTGCCAGCAGCACCGGACAGGGTTCTAATGAAAAACTGTTTTTT	CASSTGQGSNEKLFF
NA	TRBV7-9	TRBJ2-1	TRBD2	TGTGCCAGCGGGGCTAGCGGGAGCAATGAGCAGTTCTTC	CASGASGSNEQFF
many	TRBV12-5	TRBJ1-5	TRBD1	TGTGCTAGTGGTCGAGAGACAGGGACTCCACCAAATCAGCCCCAGCATTTT	CASGRETGTPPNQPQHF
NA	TRBV9	TRBJ2-7	NA	TGTGCCAGCAGCGTAGAGGGCAGGGGGGAACTCTACGAGCAGTACTTC	CASSVEGRGELYEQYF
NA	TRBV12-3/TRBV12-4	TRBJ2-7	TRBD1	TGTGCCAGCAGCTACTACAGGACAGGGGTCGGGGAGCAGTACTTC	CASSYYRTGVGEQYF